This TCR beta chain comes out of a study of blood T cell repertoires in COVID-19 (dated by TCRdb to 2019 to 2021). For the study in its entirety: The collaborator samples originated in the United States, Italy and Spain and spanned the acute and convalescent phases of COVID-19. HLA class I and class II types, where available, came from metadata supplied by the sample provider rather than from assay-based typing. The repertoires were released in a freely available public database intended as a resource for research on the immune response to SARS-CoV-2. Samples came from the ongoing ImmuneRACE study (first 160 participants) plus 1,254 subjects from 6 global collaborators. The sample metadata nearly always contained a de-identified subject ID, COVID-19 status, age in years and sex. The material from the prospective study consisted of cDNA or gDNA derived from T cells, B-cell-depleted T cells, or PBMCs. The dataset comprised deeply sampled blood TCRbeta repertoires from subjects exposed to, actively infected with, or recovered from COVID-19. The study at large found these results: The amount of clinical and demographic metadata varied by source and participant and was provided uncurated.

At one collaborating source in Seattle, patients were enrolled during active infection and were followed longitudinally through the course of disease. The collaborating institutions used their own protocols to collect whole blood in K2EDTA tubes. For TCRbeta analysis, collaborators shipped samples in one of three forms: frozen whole blood, isolated PBMCs, or DNA extracted from either of those sample types. Including the terminal cysteine and phenylalanine, the CDR3 comprises 16 residues. Kept here is only the CDR3 DNA, which spans 48 bases and is read in frame from base 1. CDR1 is given as MNHNS and CDR2 as SASEGT, both from the germline V gene. Trimming removed 4 bases from V and 4 bases from J, leaving 17 bases between the germline ends. TCRbeta CDR3 regions were amplified from genomic DNA by means of the immunoSEQ Assay, a bias-controlled multiplex PCR. Per the authors' processing: The number of nucleated cells in each sample was estimated from the amplification of reference gene primers within the assay. To quantify the absolute abundance of each unique TCRbeta CDR3 rearrangement, sequence reads were collapsed and filtered. For each sample, productive Simpson clonality was calculated as the square root of Simpson's diversity index across productive rearrangements. TCRdb obtained this table from immuneACCESS and retained in-frame rearrangements with V and J assigned. These tables miss some clones; where compared with another copy, unresolved V genes account for less than half of the shortfall, and the remainder is unexplained. V and J calls and clone size are given by that table; D and trimming were obtained from the DNA. The sample table records approximately 500,000 clones; 85% to 90% of these occur just once. Jointly, the top ten make up about 8.2% of the sample.

Note on this clone: Its antigen has not been determined. The input lacks base qualities; no much larger clone sits a single base away.

The sample taken for sequencing was peripheral blood. This sequence uses TRBV6-1 and TRBJ2-1; the D region possibly corresponds to TRBD2 (6 bases align). This sequence originates from a woman in her 50s with COVID-19, enrolled during active disease. The nucleotide sequence is TGTGCCAGCAGTGGAGGAGGGACGGGAAGATACAATGAGCAGTTCTTC. It specifies CASSGGGTGRYNEQFF.